This T cell receptor beta chain was obtained from a study of spatial heterogeneity in lung cancer. As for the study in general: For the average unique TCR and UMI combination, more than 9.5 occurrences appeared in raw reads.

Study observations and caveats: Counts of expanded alpha and beta TCRs within tumors tracked the tumor nonsynonymous mutation count.

V lost 0 bases and J 3 bases, leaving 12 bases between the germline ends. This CDR3 is built from 16 residues. Germline CDR1 and CDR2: MNHEY and SVGAGI. About this clonotype itself: Its antigen is undetermined.

TCRdb fed the 5' RACE reads into MiXCR, producing one record per CDR3 protein. The sample holds about 20,000 distinct CDR3 sequences, 15% to 20% seen once. The time point denotes: sample taken at primary tumor resection. 72 TRACERx patients with early, untreated non-small cell lung cancer donated samples. Unsorted whole RNA from tumor, nontumor lung or frozen PBMC underwent sequencing. The sequence came from a female donor with early-stage non-small cell lung cancer. V and J are TRBV6-5 and TRBJ2-1, with D possibly TRBD1 on 5 matching bases. This sample comprised lung tumor tissue, obtained at surgery. CDR3: CASSYSPRVLYNEQFF. CDR3 nucleotide sequence: TGTGCCAGCAGTTACTCTCCCAGGGTGCTCTACAATGAGCAGTTCTTC.